This T cell receptor (beta chain) was captured in a study of blood T cell repertoires in COVID-19. V was cut by 1 base and J by 3 bases, with 16 bases left in between. The CDR3 length is 17 residues. The V gene's germline CDR1 is LNHNV and CDR2 YYDKDF (reference sequence). Profiling relied on immunoSEQ multiplex PCR, and the TCRdb table lists in-frame clones only, not all of them. The table lists a few hundred thousand clones, approximately 87% of them singletons. The J gene is TRBJ1-3, the V gene TRBV15; perhaps TRBD1 as D (6 bases). What was sequenced was peripheral blood. This TCR derives from a woman aged 45-60 years with acute or convalescent COVID-19. This chain's CDR3 is CATSRVRVRGFGNTIYF. CDR3 in DNA: TGTGCCACCAGCAGAGTTAGGGTCAGGGGTTTTGGAAACACCATATATTTT.